These T cell receptor beta chains were read from a single sample in a study of cytomegalovirus exposure and HLA in healthy donors. The repertoire was sequenced with immunoSEQ multiplex PCR; TCRdb's copy has only in-frame clones and lacks some. The sample carries around 160,000 clones, 84% recorded once. Specimen: PBMCs. These receptors all stem from a man under 40 in good health and CMV-seropositive. The CDR3 runs from the conserved cysteine through the conserved F or W. D genes are given only for firm matches. Rows may omit the clone size; those that give it use once, few, many or a size class.

CDR3 protein	CDR3 DNA	D gene	V gene	J gene	clone size
CASSLGGAANEKLFF	TGTGCCAGCAGCTTAGGAGGGGCAGCTAATGAAAAACTGTTTTTT	-	TRBV5-6	TRBJ1-4	-
CASSRDRGTYEQYF	TGTGCCAGTTCCCGGGACAGGGGGACCTACGAGCAGTACTTC	TRBD1	TRBV2	TRBJ2-7	-
CASSPGTSGRAIDEQFF	TGTGCCAGCAGCCCCGGGACTAGCGGGAGGGCCATCGATGAGCAGTTCTTC	TRBD2	TRBV11-3	TRBJ2-1	-
CASRIGHVMANYGYTF	TGTGCCAGCAGGATCGGACACGTCATGGCAAACTATGGCTACACCTTC	-	TRBV28	TRBJ1-2	-
CASSLGGPERTIYF	TGTGCCAGCAGTTTAGGGGGCCCAGAACGGACCATATATTTT	-	TRBV28	TRBJ1-3	-
CASSLREYNEQFF	TGTGCCAGCAGTTTAAGGGAGTACAATGAGCAGTTCTTC	-	TRBV27	TRBJ2-1	-
CASSLHSRGYTF	TGTGCCAGCAGCCTCCATTCGAGAGGCTACACCTTC	-	TRBV5-4	TRBJ1-2	-
CASSETGGAGQPQHF	TGTGCCAGCAGTGAAACAGGGGGCGCAGGTCAGCCCCAGCATTTT	TRBD1	TRBV6-1	TRBJ1-5	-
CASSLRTGGVYNEQFF	TGTGCCAGCAGTCTCCGGACAGGGGGCGTATACAATGAGCAGTTCTTC	TRBD1	TRBV28	TRBJ2-1	-
CAWIGWGAGNTIYF	TGTGCCTGGATAGGCTGGGGCGCTGGAAACACCATATATTTT	-	TRBV30	TRBJ1-3	-
CASSLLGGEETQYF	TGTGCTAGCAGCTTATTAGGGGGGGAAGAGACCCAGTACTTC	-	TRBV7-7	TRBJ2-5	-
CASSYSTGMNTEAFF	TGTGCCAGCAGTTACTCGACAGGGATGAACACTGAAGCTTTCTTT	TRBD1	TRBV6-5	TRBJ1-1	once